These 21 T cell receptor beta chains were all obtained from the same sample, sequenced in a study of tumor and adjacent non-tumor tissue in lung cancer. RNA was extracted from bulk tissue without any cell sorting. A modified ARM-PCR protocol with three rounds of nested PCR amplified TCRbeta. MiXCR, applied by TCRdb to the multiplex PCR reads, yields one record per CDR3 protein. Of 75,000 to 95,000 distinct CDR3 sequences in the sample, approximately 77% are singletons; the top ten hold approximately 9.5%. Sample: lung tumor tissue. The source of these receptors is a woman between 35 and 50 years old with non-small cell lung cancer.

Points on this clonotype: This may come from a read error, since a much larger clone is one base off. The genes are TRBV7-9 and TRBJ2-7; D tentatively fits TRBD1 or TRBD2 (7 bases each). Germline CDR1 and CDR2: SEHNR and FQNEAQ (reference sequence). The CDR3 extends over 16 amino acids. As DNA, the CDR3 is TGTGCCAGCAGCTTAGCTCTTGCGGCAGGGGGGGATGAGCAGTGCTTC. Translation gives CASSLALAAGGDEQCF. Full variable domain (outside the CDR3, taken from reference TRBV7-9 and TRBJ2-7): DTGVSQNPRHKITKRGQNVTFRCDPISEHNRLYWYRQTLGQGPEFLTYFQNEAQLEKSRLLSDRFSAERPKGSFSTLEIQRTEQGDSAMYLCASSLALAAGGDEQCFGPGTRLTVT.

The rearrangement uses TRBV6-5 and TRBJ2-7; possibly TRBD2 for D (6 bases). The CDR3 has 13 residues. Germline CDR1 and CDR2: MNHEY and SVGAGI. Trimming removed 9 bases from V and 9 bases from J, with 21 bases in between. CDR3 bases: TGTGCCAGAAGGGGACTGGCTTGGGACGTGCAGTACTTC. Amino acid sequence: CARRGLAWDVQYF.

A note on this clonotype: A much larger clone sits a single nucleotide away, making a read error possible. The genes are TRBV30 and TRBJ1-5, with unresolved D. The length of the CDR3 is 12 residues. Germline CDR1 reads GTSNPN; CDR2 reads SVGIG (reference sequence). The V gene lost 2 bases and the J gene lost 5 bases, with 7 bases spanning the gap. The CDR3 nucleotides read TGTGCCTGGAGTCTAATCGATCAGCCCCAGCATTTT. Protein sequence: CAWSLIDQPQHF.

With respect to this clonotype: Germline is not matched at one junction end, which may reflect a read error. The CDR3 bases are TGTGCCAACAGCTTCCTAGTGAGAGAAATCGAGACCCAGTACTTC. It translates to CANSFLVREIETQYF. The chain recombines TRBV11-2 with TRBJ2-5; unclear D gene. The CDR3 totals 15 residues. Per germline, CDR1 SGHAT and CDR2 FQNNGV.

Turning to this clonotype: A read error may account for a junction end that differs from germline. This chain links TRBV12-3 or TRBV12-4 with TRBJ2-4; the D gene could be TRBD1 or TRBD2 (5 bases each). The CDR3 sequence is 17 residues long. This CDR3 reads CASSFKSEVGAKNIQCF. The CDR3, as DNA: TGTGCCAGCAGTTTTAAGTCGGAGGTCGGGGCCAAAAACATTCAGTGCTTC.

V usage is TRBV11-3 and J usage is TRBJ2-7; D uncertain. This CDR3 region has 12 residues. Germline values: CDR1 SGHNT, CDR2 YENEEA. The CDR3 here is CTNSPKDYEQYF. The CDR3 bases are TGTACCAACAGCCCCAAAGATTACGAGCAGTACTTC.

V and J are TRBV7-8 and TRBJ2-2, with D unclear. Per germline, CDR1 SGHVS and CDR2 FQNEAQ. CDR3 length: 17 amino acids. V shed 5 bases and J shed 7 bases, with 23 bases lying between them. CDR3 sequence reads: CASSPSWTAILLGELFF. The CDR3 DNA reads as TGTGCCAGCAGCCCCTCCTGGACCGCCATCTTACTCGGGGAGCTGTTTTTT.

Note on this clonotype: An end of the junction differs from the germline gene, which may be a read error. The chain is built from TRBV11-2 and TRBJ1-2; tentative D call: TRBD1 (5 bases). There are 13 residues in the CDR3. CDR1 and CDR2 (germline): SGHAT, FQNNGV. CDR3 DNA sequence: TGTGCCAACAGCCCCAATAGGGAGAGGGGCCACACCTTC. Translated, it gives CANSPNRERGHTF.

The chain uses TRBV11-1 and TRBJ1-2; D remains ambiguous. Trimming pared 2 bases from V and 6 bases from J, leaving 13 bases between. The CDR3 has 14 amino acids. The V gene's germline CDR1 is SGHAT and CDR2 FQDESV (reference sequence). CDR3: CASSLSRSADGYTF. The CDR3, as DNA: TGTGCCAGCAGCTTAAGTCGGTCGGCAGATGGCTACACCTTC. Drawing the rest from reference TRBV11-1 and TRBJ1-2, the complete variable domain is EAEVAQSPRYKITEKSQAVAFWCDPISGHATLYWYRQILGQGPELLVQFQDESVVDDSQLPKDRFSAERLKGVDSTLKIQPAELGDSAMYLCASSLSRSADGYTFGSGTRLTVV.

The chain joins TRBV6-6 to TRBJ2-7; 10 nucleotides align to TRBD1. The CDR3 extends over 15 amino acids. V was clipped by 6 bases and J by 4 bases; unmatched bases: 9. From germline, CDR1 is MNHNY and CDR2 SVGAGI (reference sequence). CDR3 protein: CASSISTGQGYEQYF. CDR3 nucleotides: TGTGCCAGCAGCATCTCGACGGGACAGGGGTACGAGCAGTACTTC.

In the case of this clonotype: A read error may account for a junction end that differs from germline. The gene calls are TRBV11-2 and TRBJ2-7; 7 positions agree with TRBD1. The J call is in doubt because the DNA end fits TRBJ2-1 better. Looked up from germline, CDR1 is SGHAT and CDR2 is FQNNGV. This CDR3 has 12 residues. This CDR3 reads CANSLTGFEQFF. In DNA, the CDR3 is TGTGCCAACAGCCTGACAGGGTTCGAGCAGTTCTTC.

On this clonotype itself: At one of its ends the junction is not consistent with the germline gene, which may arise from a read error. This sequence joins TRBV29-1 and TRBJ2-1; 7 bases fit TRBD2. The germline gives CDR1 SQVTM, CDR2 ANQGSEA. The CDR3 runs to 15 residues. The CDR3 region is CSVLGAGTSYSEQFF. The CDR3 region has the DNA TGCAGCGTACTGGGAGCGGGAACCTCCTACAGTGAGCAGTTCTTC.

This clonotype was seen only once. The missing conserved phenylalanine or tryptophan at the end of this CDR3 makes a read error likely. The genes are TRBV11-3 and TRBJ2-1; no definite D call. This CDR3 contains 14 residues. Per germline, CDR1 SGHNT and CDR2 YENEEA. The ends were cut back, 7 bases at V and 3 bases at J, with 13 bases in the middle. The CDR3 sequence: CASNEDGFYNEQFL. The CDR3 region has the DNA TGTGCCAGCAATGAAGACGGGTTCTACAATGAGCAGTTCTTA.

The chain carries TRBV4-1 and TRBJ1-1; D is unclear. The germline V gene has CDR1 MGHRA and CDR2 YSYEKL. The CDR3 has 13 residues. Between the trimmed V and J ends, which lost 2 bases and 8 bases, there was a span of 12 bases. Written as DNA, the CDR3 is TGCGCCAGCAGCCAAAGTAGGTCCACAGAAGCTTTCTTT. Translating it yields CASSQSRSTEAFF.

A word on this clonotype: A read error may account for a junction end that differs from germline. The gene calls are TRBV11-2 and TRBJ1-2, with 9 bases that match TRBD1. CDR1 is SGHAT and CDR2 is FQNNGV in the germline V gene. The CDR3 contains 15 residues. The CDR3 reads CVSSLELGQGYGYTF. Written as DNA, the CDR3 is TGTGTCAGCAGCTTAGAGTTGGGACAGGGCTATGGCTACACTTTC.

Comments on this clonotype: A single base separates this from a much larger clone, so it may be a read error. The rearrangement joins TRBV20-1 to TRBJ2-1; D unclear. The V gene's germline CDR1 is DFQATT and CDR2 SNEGSKA (reference sequence). The CDR3 is 13 amino acids. V gave up 6 bases and J gave up 8 bases, with 17 bases separating them. The CDR3 region is CSAGTGSGDEQFF. The CDR3 DNA follows: TGCAGTGCGGGCACCGGGTCAGGCGATGAGCAGTTCTTC.

With regard to this clonotype: One end of the junction is discordant with germline, which a read error may explain. The V and J genes are TRBV12-3 or TRBV12-4 and TRBJ1-6; TRBD1 agrees at 10 bases. This CDR3 spans 14 amino acids. Here the CDR3 reads CANRAGQGGSLLHF. CDR3 in DNA: TGTGCCAACAGAGCCGGACAGGGGGGTTCACTCCTCCACTTT.

The gene calls are TRBV11-2 and TRBJ2-1; D is tentatively TRBD1 or TRBD2 (5 bases each). V gave up 11 bases and J gave up 6 bases, with 26 bases separating them. The germline V gene encodes CDR1 SGHAT and CDR2 FQNNGV. The CDR3 totals 16 residues. CDR3 nucleotide sequence: TGTGCCGGCAACTTAGGGCCACTAGTGGGGCGCAATGAGCAGTTCTTC. It is translated as CAGNLGPLVGRNEQFF.

For this clonotype: At one end, the junction sequence differs from germline, possibly due to a read error. The chain joins TRBV4-1 to TRBJ1-2; D unresolved. The CDR3 length is 15 residues. Germline lookup yields CDR1 MGHRA and CDR2 YSYEKL. The CDR3 loop reads CASSQNSGGPYGHTF. The DNA for the CDR3 is TGCGCCAGCAGCCAAAACTCGGGAGGGCCCTATGGCCACACCTTC.

On this clonotype: A junction end diverges from the germline sequence, so it may reflect a read error. The genes are TRBV4-2 and TRBJ2-3; unclear D gene. Germline assignment: CDR1 LGHNA and CDR2 YNFKEQ. The CDR3 spans 16 residues. For the CDR3, the DNA is TGTGCCAGCAGCCATGGAGCGAGAGTTAGCACAGATACGCTGTATTTT. Its protein product is CASSHGARVSTDTLYF.

About this clonotype itself: One base away lies a much larger clone, so this may be a sequencing read error. The chain has TRBV29-1 and TRBJ2-3, with D possibly being TRBD2 (5 bases). Looked up from germline, CDR1 is SQVTM and CDR2 is ANQGSEA. V was cut by 5 bases and J by 0 bases, with 18 bases left in between. CDR3 length: 16 amino acids. The CDR3 loop reads CSVSRVTRSSTDTQYF. CDR3 in DNA: TGCAGCGTTTCGAGGGTGACCAGATCTAGCACAGATACGCAGTATTTT.